What follows are 14 T cell receptor beta chains derived from one specimen sequenced in a study of CD8 T cells in Susac syndrome. The RNA input was 0.5 to 1 ug, and it was reverse transcribed with random hexamers. TCRdb reprocessed the immunoSEQ multiplex PCR reads via MiXCR and lists one record per CDR3 protein. The sample has about 250,000 distinct CDR3 sequences; about 93% are singletons. Sequencing was performed on CD4+ T cells from PBMCs. Every receptor here comes from a human donor with multiple sclerosis.

V gene TRBV7-3 combines with J gene TRBJ1-2, with D possibly matching TRBD1 (6 bases). V was trimmed by 2 bases and J by 0 bases, leaving 10 bases between them. There are 15 residues in the CDR3. Per the germline V gene, CDR1 is SGHTA and CDR2 is FQGTGA. Here the CDR3 DNA reads TGTGCCAGCAGCTTAGGCGGGGGCCCTAACTATGGCTACACCTTC. Protein sequence: CASSLGGGPNYGYTF.

In its sample, this clonotype was seen a few times. The J gene is TRBJ1-2, the V gene TRBV3-1; possible D gene TRBD1, 5 bases. This CDR3 comprises 13 residues. From germline, CDR1 is LGHDT and CDR2 YNNKEL (reference sequence). With 4 bases removed from V and 2 bases from J, the gap between germline ends came to 8 bases. The DNA for the CDR3 is TGTGCCAGCAGCCGCGGGGGGAACTATGGCTACACCTTC. Its protein is CASSRGGNYGYTF.

The chain recombines TRBV19 with TRBJ1-2; TRBD1 agrees at 12 bases. Germline V gives CDR1 LNHDA, CDR2 SQIVND (reference sequence). The CDR3 consists of 15 residues. The V gene end was trimmed by 6 bases and the J gene end by 8 bases; junction bases not matched to a gene: 10. The DNA of the CDR3 is TGTGCCAGTAGCCGACCGGGACAGGGGGCCGGGGGCTACACCTTC. Amino acids: CASSRPGQGAGGYTF.

The chain uses TRBV25-1 and TRBJ1-1; no clear D gene. V lost 1 base and J lost 6, with 9 bases in between. The CDR3 is 13 amino acids. Per germline, CDR1 MGHDK and CDR2 SYGVNS. The CDR3 DNA reads TGTGCCAGCAGTGAATTTGCGAGTTCTGAAGCTTTCTTT. This sequence encodes CASSEFASSEAFF.

The V gene is TRBV4-1, the J gene TRBJ2-5; TRBD2 agrees at 13 bases. Per germline, CDR1 MGHRA and CDR2 YSYEKL. The CDR3 loop spans 18 amino acids. The J segment lost 5 bases and the V segment lost 0 bases, leaving 9 bases of the junction unmatched. DNA of the CDR3: TGCGCCAGCAGCCAAGAATCAGGACTAGCGGGGGCCGATGAGACCCAGTACTTC. This sequence encodes CASSQESGLAGADETQYF.

The V and J genes are TRBV10-3 and TRBJ2-1, with 7 nucleotides matching TRBD2. The junction had 9 bases not matched to a gene; V was cut back by 4 bases and J by 6 bases. The CDR3 sequence is 15 residues long. Germline CDR1 reads ENHRY; CDR2 reads SYGVKD. CDR3 amino acids: CAISGLVAGLNEQFF. CDR3 DNA sequence: TGTGCCATCAGTGGCCTGGTAGCGGGCCTCAATGAGCAGTTCTTC.

The V gene is TRBV3-1, the J gene TRBJ2-2; unclear D gene. The germline CDR1 and CDR2 sequences are LGHDT and YNNKEL (reference sequence). This CDR3 has 14 amino acids. Deletions cut 4 bases from V and 5 bases from J, with 11 bases between. The CDR3 reads CASSLRLRTGELFF. The CDR3 coding sequence is TGTGCCAGCAGCCTGAGACTGAGAACCGGGGAGCTGTTTTTT.

The chain has TRBV6-5 and TRBJ2-5, with 7 nucleotides matching TRBD1. The CDR3 runs 16 residues. Trimming at V came to 2 bases and at J to 4 bases, leaving 10 bases not matched to a gene. Germline loops: CDR1 MNHEY, CDR2 SVGAGI. This CDR3 is CASSYTYSGTAETQYF. CDR3 bases: TGTGCCAGCAGTTACACGTACTCCGGGACAGCAGAGACCCAGTACTTC.

The chain joins TRBV10-3 to TRBJ1-3; 7 nucleotides line up with TRBD1. Germline CDR1 is ENHRY and CDR2 is SYGVKD. After removal of 6 bases from V and 8 bases from J, the junction contained 13 bases not matched to a gene. The CDR3 consists of 15 residues. DNA of the CDR3: TGTGCCATCAGAGACGGACAGGCCCCAGGGGACACCATATATTTT. Translating gives CAIRDGQAPGDTIYF.

This clonotype came up a few times. The J gene is TRBJ2-7, the V gene TRBV3-1; D is unclear. The germline V gene has CDR1 LGHDT and CDR2 YNNKEL (reference sequence). The V end was cut by 5 bases, the J end by 1 base, with 6 bases between. There are 12 residues in the CDR3. In DNA form, the CDR3 reads TGTGCCAGCAGCTTAACATCCTACGAGCAGTACTTC. Amino acid sequence: CASSLTSYEQYF.

The V gene is TRBV6-5, the J gene TRBJ1-3; the D is unclear. V was trimmed by 2 bases and J by 0 bases, leaving 8 bases between them. Germline CDR1 and CDR2: MNHEY and SVGAGI. The CDR3 sequence is 15 residues long. CDR3 sequence reads: CASSYDIYSGNTIYF. Here the CDR3 DNA reads TGTGCCAGCAGTTACGACATTTACTCTGGAAACACCATATATTTT.

This chain uses TRBV7-9 with TRBJ1-4; TRBD1 is a possible D gene (6 bases). Germline V gene data show CDR1 as SEHNR and CDR2 as FQNEAQ (reference sequence). The V end lost 5 bases, the J end lost 4 bases, and 8 bases lay between the germline ends. The CDR3 has 13 residues. The CDR3 region is CASSRGGNEKLFF. Written as DNA, the CDR3 is TGTGCCAGCAGCCGAGGGGGTAATGAAAAACTGTTTTTT.

J is TRBJ2-7 and V is TRBV11-2; D ambiguous. Germline V gene lookup returns CDR1 SGHAT and CDR2 FQNNGV. V gave up 1 base and J gave up 2 bases, with 12 bases separating them. CDR3 size: 15 residues. CDR3 nucleotide sequence: TGTGCCAGCAGCTTAGGGGTGGGCAGTCCCTACGAGCAGTACTTC. Translated, it gives CASSLGVGSPYEQYF.

J is TRBJ2-7 and V is TRBV29-1; weak D call: TRBD2 (6 bases). V lost 4 bases, J lost 6 bases, and 10 bases lay in between. Germline V lookup: CDR1 SQVTM, CDR2 ANQGSEA. The CDR3 contains 11 residues. The CDR3 sequence is CSVALASEQYF. As DNA, the CDR3 is TGCAGCGTTGCACTAGCATCCGAGCAGTACTTC.